The 27 T cell receptor beta chains presented below share a single source sample, sequenced in a study of spatial heterogeneity in lung cancer. TCRdb processed the 5' RACE reads anew with MiXCR; each CDR3 protein has one entry. The data hold about 50,000 distinct CDR3 sequences, with approximately 7.6% observed a single time. Described time point: sample taken at primary tumor resection. The study sequenced unsorted whole RNA from tumor, nontumor lung or frozen PBMC. Sequenced here: PBMCs, sampled at surgery. The source of these receptors is a female donor with early-stage non-small cell lung cancer.

This clonotype was seen only a few times. The J gene is TRBJ1-1, the V gene TRBV20-1, with D perhaps TRBD1 (5 bases). V lost 3 bases, J lost 6 bases, and 14 bases lay in between. Looked up from germline, CDR1 is DFQATT and CDR2 is SNEGSKA (reference sequence). This CDR3 region has 13 residues. The CDR3 region is CSARRGGEPEAFF. The CDR3 DNA is TGCAGTGCTAGGAGGGGAGGGGAACCTGAAGCTTTCTTT.

Ten or more counts support this clonotype. V is TRBV20-1 and J is TRBJ2-1; 7 bases line up with TRBD1. With 6 bases clipped from V and 8 bases from J, the junction kept 7 bases outside the gene matches. The CDR3 has 12 amino acids. CDR1 is DFQATT and CDR2 is SNEGSKA in the germline V gene (reference sequence). The CDR3 DNA reads TGCAGTGCACGCGAGGGGGCCCATGAGCAGTTCTTC. Its protein is CSAREGAHEQFF.

This clonotype was seen repeatedly, ten times or more. J is TRBJ2-1 and V is TRBV10-3; D is ambiguous. Between the trimmed V and J ends, which lost 3 bases and 7 bases, there was a span of 13 bases. Germline V CDR1 and CDR2: ENHRY, SYGVKD. The CDR3 is 14 amino acids. CDR3 bases: TGTGCCATCAGTGAAATAGCTAGGGCAAATGAGCAGTTCTTC. Residues: CAISEIARANEQFF.

In its sample, this clonotype was seen a few times. This rearrangement joins TRBV10-3 to TRBJ1-5; D possibly corresponds to TRBD1 (6 bases). Germline V CDR1 and CDR2: ENHRY, SYGVKD. This CDR3 spans 15 amino acids. Deletions cut 6 bases from V and 3 bases from J, with 15 bases between. The chain's CDR3 is CAIRASGHPNQPQHF. The CDR3 DNA reads TGTGCCATCAGGGCTTCGGGACACCCCAATCAGCCCCAGCATTTT.

This clonotype occurred many times. V usage is TRBV10-2 and J usage is TRBJ2-7; 8 positions agree with TRBD1. Germline V lookup: CDR1 WSHSY, CDR2 SAAADI. J gave up 6 bases and V 3 bases, and 4 bases lay outside the gene matches. This CDR3 has 13 residues. Here the CDR3 reads CASSELTGVEQYF. The DNA of the CDR3 is TGCGCCAGCAGTGAACTGACAGGGGTCGAGCAGTACTTC.

This clonotype was recorded at least ten times. The CDR3 DNA reads TGTGCCAGCAGCGTAGAGCCCCGGGGGGGGCCAAACAATGAGCAGTTCTTC. Translated, it gives CASSVEPRGGPNNEQFF. V and J are TRBV9 and TRBJ2-1; 8 bases line up with TRBD2. CDR3 length: 17 amino acids. CDR1 is SGDLS, CDR2 YYNGEE, per germline. J gave up 5 bases and V 0 bases, and 10 bases lay outside the gene matches.

This clonotype was observed at least ten times. The chain combines TRBV20-1 with TRBJ2-3, with D hard to call. This CDR3 region has 13 residues. V shed 5 bases and J shed 4 bases, with 13 bases lying between them. The germline gives CDR1 DFQATT, CDR2 SNEGSKA (reference sequence). CDR3: CSARPLNSDTQYF. The CDR3, as DNA: TGCAGTGCTCGACCCCTTAACTCAGATACGCAGTATTTT.

The V call is TRBV3-1, the J call TRBJ2-2, with TRBD1 matching over 8 bases. CDR3 length: 15 amino acids. V dropped 1 base and J dropped 6; count of bases not matched to a gene: 4. CDR1 is LGHDT, CDR2 YNNKEL, per germline (reference sequence). The CDR3 spells CASSQVDRGPGELFF. The CDR3 region has the DNA TGTGCCAGCAGCCAAGTCGACAGGGGCCCCGGGGAGCTGTTTTTT.

This clonotype came up many times. The V and J genes are TRBV6-1 and TRBJ2-3; no clear D. CDR1 is MNHNS, CDR2 SASEGT, per germline. The V end lost 6 bases, the J end lost 1 base, and 8 bases lay between the germline ends. The CDR3 covers 13 residues. The CDR3 sequence: CASRSLGTDTQYF. In DNA, the CDR3 is TGTGCCAGCAGGTCGCTGGGCACAGATACGCAGTATTTT.

This clonotype was picked up many times. The chain is built from TRBV4-2 and TRBJ1-4; 8 nucleotides match TRBD1. The V segment lost 2 bases and the J segment 3 bases; nucleotides outside the gene matches: 8. Germline CDR1 LGHNA, CDR2 YNFKEQ. The CDR3 runs to 17 residues. CDR3 protein: CASSQSTGTGSNEKLFF. The CDR3 DNA follows: TGTGCCAGCAGCCAATCAACCGGGACAGGCTCTAATGAAAAACTGTTTTTT.

A few counts support this clonotype. This rearrangement joins TRBV20-1 to TRBJ2-7; a weak D match, TRBD1 (6 bases). Germline V gives CDR1 DFQATT, CDR2 SNEGSKA (reference sequence). Trimming took off 2 bases at V and 5 bases at J, with 10 bases between the two ends. CDR3 length: 12 residues. CDR3 loop: CSARYRVHEQYF. Written as DNA, the CDR3 is TGCAGTGCTAGATACAGGGTCCACGAGCAGTACTTC.

V usage is TRBV2 and J usage is TRBJ1-5, with TRBD1 matching 7 bases. Losses at the gene ends were 5 bases for V and 6 bases for J; bases not matched to a gene: 4. The V gene's germline CDR1 is SNHLY and CDR2 FYNNEI. This CDR3 region has 13 residues. The CDR3 loop is CASSRQGGQPQHF. CDR3 coding DNA: TGTGCCAGCAGTAGACAGGGTGGTCAGCCCCAGCATTTT.

This clonotype was observed at least ten times. The DNA of the CDR3 is TGTGCCAGCAGCTTAAGTGGTGGGCAGGCCGTTAATCAGCCCCAGCATTTT. This encodes CASSLSGGQAVNQPQHF. The gene calls are TRBV7-2 and TRBJ1-5; D uncertain. CDR1 SGHTA and CDR2 FQGNSA come from the germline V gene. The CDR3 consists of 17 residues. Trimming stripped 2 bases from V and 4 bases from J, with 18 bases between.

V and J are TRBV28 and TRBJ1-3, with TRBD1 matching over 7 bases. Germline-derived CDR1 and CDR2 are MDHEN and SYDVKM. This CDR3 spans 16 amino acids. J gave up 0 bases and V 4 bases, and 6 bases lay outside the gene matches. As DNA, the CDR3 is TGTGCCAGCAGTTCCTCGGGACAGTTCTCTGGAAACACCATATATTTT. This gives the protein CASSSSGQFSGNTIYF.

The V call is TRBV30, the J call TRBJ2-5; D is unresolved. The V end lost 0 bases, the J end lost 5 bases, and 4 bases lay between the germline ends. From germline, CDR1 is GTSNPN and CDR2 SVGIG (reference sequence). There are 11 residues in the CDR3. The CDR3, as DNA: TGTGCCTGGAGTGTAAAGGAGACCCAGTACTTC. Protein: CAWSVKETQYF.

This clonotype was seen many times. The V and J genes are TRBV24-1 and TRBJ2-3; a possible D gene is TRBD2 (5 bases). The germline gives CDR1 KGHDR, CDR2 SFDVKD. V lost 3 bases and J 6 bases, leaving 12 bases between the germline ends. The CDR3 consists of 14 residues. The CDR3 DNA sequence: TGTGCCACCAGTGATCGCAGAGGCGGGGATACGCAGTATTTT. Translation gives CATSDRRGGDTQYF.

This chain joins TRBV5-1 and TRBJ2-5, with TRBD1 as a possible D gene (5 bases). Trimming pared 0 bases from V and 3 bases from J, leaving 9 bases between. Germline V gives CDR1 SGHRS, CDR2 YFSETQ. This CDR3 comprises 14 residues. The CDR3 region is CASSLAGREETQYF. The CDR3 nucleotides are TGCGCCAGCAGCTTGGCCGGCAGGGAAGAGACCCAGTACTTC.

Only a few counts were recorded for this clonotype. The chain combines TRBV27 with TRBJ1-4; D is ambiguous. Trimming removed 5 bases from V and 1 base from J, with 11 bases in between. Germline V gives CDR1 MNHEY, CDR2 SMNVEV (reference sequence). CDR3 length equals 15 residues. CDR3 sequence: CASSASGITNEKLFF. CDR3 nucleotides: TGTGCCAGCAGTGCATCGGGGATAACTAATGAAAAACTGTTTTTT. The whole variable domain, filled in from reference TRBV27 and TRBJ1-4, reads EAQVTQNPRYLITVTGKKLTVTCSQNMNHEYMSWYRQDPGLGLRQIYYSMNVEVTDKGDVPEGYKVSRKEKRNFPLILESPSPNQTSLYFCASSASGITNEKLFFGSGTQLSVL.

This clonotype showed up just a few times. The gene calls are TRBV6-5 and TRBJ2-7, with D possibly being TRBD2 (7 bases). Trimming pared 5 bases from V and 6 bases from J, leaving 11 bases between. Germline V CDR1 and CDR2: MNHEY, SVGAGI. This CDR3 is built from 12 residues. The CDR3 reads CASSGGAFEQYF. DNA for the CDR3: TGTGCCAGCAGTGGGGGGGCTTTCGAGCAGTACTTC.

This clonotype was recorded at least ten times. The rearrangement uses TRBV28 and TRBJ2-5, with TRBD2 matching over 8 bases. Germline assignment: CDR1 MDHEN and CDR2 SYDVKM. V lost 6 bases, J lost 4 bases, and 4 bases stayed unmatched. This CDR3 is built from 13 residues. The CDR3 DNA is TGTGCCAGCAGACGGGGGGGCCCAGAGACCCAGTACTTC. As protein: CASRRGGPETQYF.

This clonotype was seen a few times. The V gene is TRBV7-2, the J gene TRBJ2-7, with 9 bases that match TRBD2. This CDR3 region has 16 residues. Trimming took 1 base from V and 2 from J; bases not matched to a gene: 6. Per the germline V gene, CDR1 is SGHTA and CDR2 is FQGNSA. CDR3 nucleotide sequence: TGTGCCAGCAGCTTAGTTAGCGGGGGCGCCCCCTACGAGCAGTACTTC. Protein sequence: CASSLVSGGAPYEQYF.

This clonotype came up many times. The rearrangement uses TRBV6-2 or TRBV6-3 and TRBJ1-6; D is unresolved. V gave up 2 bases and J gave up 7 bases, with 3 bases separating them. In germline, CDR1 is MNHEY, CDR2 SVGEGT. This CDR3 region has 12 residues. The CDR3 nucleotides read TGTGCCAGCAGTTACACCAATTCACCCCTCCACTTT. This translates into CASSYTNSPLHF.

Comment on this clonotype: Being one base from a much bigger clone, this may be a read error. The rearrangement joins TRBV28 to TRBJ2-6, with D tentatively TRBD1 or TRBD2 (5 bases each). Germline-derived CDR1 and CDR2 are MDHEN and SYDVKM. This CDR3 has 16 amino acids. CDR3 region: CASVGPQSSGVNVLTF. CDR3 coding DNA: TGTGCCAGCGTGGGACCACAAAGCTCTGGGGTCAACGTCCTGACTTTC.

This clonotype came up a few times. The rearrangement links TRBV6-6 to TRBJ1-3; D may be TRBD1 (6 bases). The CDR3 has 17 residues. Germline loops: CDR1 MNHNY, CDR2 SVGAGI (reference sequence). The ends were cut back, 5 bases at V and 0 bases at J, with 17 bases in the middle. The CDR3 loop reads CASSPGVRGTSGNTIYF. In DNA form, the CDR3 reads TGTGCCAGCAGTCCCGGCGTGAGGGGGACCTCTGGAAACACCATATATTTT.

The chain employs TRBV19 and TRBJ1-2; TRBD1 might be the D (5 bases). The germline gives CDR1 LNHDA, CDR2 SQIVND (reference sequence). The CDR3 totals 13 residues. Between the trimmed V and J ends, which lost 6 bases and 6 bases, there was a span of 14 bases. CDR3 bases: TGTGCCAGTAGCGAACAGGCAGGGCATGGCTACACCTTC. This translates into CASSEQAGHGYTF. Variable domain in full (rest from reference TRBV19 and TRBJ1-2): DGGITQSPKYLFRKEGQNVTLSCEQNLNHDAMYWYRQDPGQGLRLIYYSQIVNDFQKGDIAEGYSVSREKKESFPLTVTSAQKNPTAFYLCASSEQAGHGYTFGSGTRLTVV.

This clonotype was seen a handful of times. The rearrangement joins TRBV5-6 to TRBJ2-7, with D perhaps TRBD2 (6 bases). Germline V gene sequence: CDR1 SGHDT, CDR2 YYEEEE. The germline V and J ends were trimmed by 4 bases and 0 bases, with 17 bases remaining between them. CDR3 size: 16 residues. CDR3 region: CASSRKAGSLSYEQYF. DNA for the CDR3: TGTGCCAGCAGCCGTAAGGCGGGGTCTCTCTCCTACGAGCAGTACTTC.

This chain links TRBV6-2 or TRBV6-3 with TRBJ2-2; D unclear. CDR3 length: 12 residues. CDR1 is MNHEY and CDR2 is SVGEGT in the germline V gene. The V gene lost 6 bases and the J gene lost 2 bases, with 4 bases spanning the gap. The CDR3 bases are TGTGCCAGCAGACTTAACACCGGGGAGCTGTTTTTT. The encoded protein is CASRLNTGELFF.